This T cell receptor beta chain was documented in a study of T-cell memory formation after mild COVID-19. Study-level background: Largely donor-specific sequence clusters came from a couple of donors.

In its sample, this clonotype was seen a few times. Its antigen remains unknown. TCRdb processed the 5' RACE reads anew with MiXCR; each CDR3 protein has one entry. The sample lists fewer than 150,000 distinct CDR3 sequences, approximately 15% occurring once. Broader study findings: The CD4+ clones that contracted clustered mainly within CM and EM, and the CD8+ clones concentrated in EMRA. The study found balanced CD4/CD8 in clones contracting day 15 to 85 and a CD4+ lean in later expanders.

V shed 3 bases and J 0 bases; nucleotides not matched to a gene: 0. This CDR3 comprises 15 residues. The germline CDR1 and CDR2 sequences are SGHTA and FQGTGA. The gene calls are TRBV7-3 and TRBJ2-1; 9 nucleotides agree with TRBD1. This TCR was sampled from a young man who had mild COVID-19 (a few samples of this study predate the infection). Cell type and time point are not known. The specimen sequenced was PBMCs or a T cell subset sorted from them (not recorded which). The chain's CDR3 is CASSLDRGSYNEQFF. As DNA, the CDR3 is TGTGCCAGCAGCTTGGACAGGGGCTCCTACAATGAGCAGTTCTTC.